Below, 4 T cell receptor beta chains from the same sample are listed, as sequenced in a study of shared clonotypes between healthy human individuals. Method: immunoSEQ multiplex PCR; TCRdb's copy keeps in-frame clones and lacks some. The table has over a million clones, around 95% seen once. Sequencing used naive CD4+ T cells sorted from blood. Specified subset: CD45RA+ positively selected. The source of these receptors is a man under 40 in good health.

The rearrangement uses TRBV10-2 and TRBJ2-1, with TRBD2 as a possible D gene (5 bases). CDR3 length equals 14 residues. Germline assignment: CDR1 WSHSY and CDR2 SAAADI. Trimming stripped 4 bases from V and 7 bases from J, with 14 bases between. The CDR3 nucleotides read TGCGCCAGCAGTGCGGTCGGGATGGGTAATGAGCAGTTCTTC. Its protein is CASSAVGMGNEQFF.

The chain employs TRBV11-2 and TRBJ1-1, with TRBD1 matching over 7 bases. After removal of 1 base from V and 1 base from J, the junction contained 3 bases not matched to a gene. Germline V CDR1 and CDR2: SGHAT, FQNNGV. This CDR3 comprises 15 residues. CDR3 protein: CASSLVGTANTEAFF. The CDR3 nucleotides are TGTGCCAGCAGCTTAGTGGGGACAGCGAACACTGAAGCTTTCTTT.

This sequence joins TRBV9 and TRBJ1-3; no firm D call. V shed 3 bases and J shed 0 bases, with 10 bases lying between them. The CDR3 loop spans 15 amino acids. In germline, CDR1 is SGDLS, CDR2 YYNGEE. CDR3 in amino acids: CASSASVSSGNTIYF. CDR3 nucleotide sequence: TGTGCCAGCAGCGCCAGCGTCTCCTCTGGAAACACCATATATTTT.

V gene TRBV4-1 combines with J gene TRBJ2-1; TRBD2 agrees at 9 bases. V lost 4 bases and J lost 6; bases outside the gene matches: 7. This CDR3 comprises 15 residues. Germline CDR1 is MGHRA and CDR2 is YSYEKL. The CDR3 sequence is CASSPSLSGSNEQFF. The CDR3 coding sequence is TGCGCCAGCAGCCCTTCGCTTAGCGGGAGCAATGAGCAGTTCTTC.